The entry below describes one T cell receptor beta chain. TCR beta CDR3 regions were amplified from RNA transcripts. Primed by the HTBI set, a first-round RT-PCR was run on the TCR CDR3. A single record per CDR3 protein comes from TCRdb applying MiXCR to the multiplex PCR reads. The sample shows around 600,000 distinct CDR3 sequences, roughly 14% of them seen only once. Germline lookup yields CDR1 KGHDR and CDR2 SFDVKD. The CDR3 consists of 14 residues. Between the trimmed V and J ends, which lost 3 bases and 6 bases, there was a span of 10 bases. The source of the sample is a study of T cells in Graves' hyperthyroidism and ophthalmopathy.

What was sequenced was blood. The chain carries TRBV24-1 and TRBJ2-2, with a weak D call TRBD1 (6 bases). This sequence originates from a woman in her thirties with Graves' hyperthyroidism. CDR3 sequence reads: CATSDGQIPGELFF. CDR3 in DNA: TGTGCCACCAGTGATGGACAGATCCCCGGGGAGCTGTTTTTT.